This T cell receptor beta chain comes out of a study of monozygotic twins with inflammatory bowel disease. Study-wide findings and caveats: Variability may have been added to patient repertoires by differing immunosuppressive treatments. By inverse Simpson index, TCRbeta diversity was lower in IBD patients than in healthy co-twins.

On this clonotype itself: As yet, its antigen is unknown.

TCR libraries each used 3,000 to 4,000 ng of total RNA. Template switching incorporated UMIs with a 6-nucleotide sample barcode. For each CDR3 protein, TCRdb gives one entry from its re-call of the 5' RACE reads, without DNA. The repertoire shows tens of thousands of distinct CDR3 sequences; the top ten hold about 8%. Germline V gives CDR1 SGHRS, CDR2 YFSETQ. This CDR3 comprises 15 residues. Sequencing input: blood. This TCR derives from a human donor with ulcerative colitis or Crohn's disease, or a healthy co-twin of an affected twin (not recorded which). The chain combines TRBV5-1 with TRBJ2-6; TCRdb returns TRBD1, unconfirmable since there is no DNA. This CDR3 reads CASSNGHSGANVLTF.